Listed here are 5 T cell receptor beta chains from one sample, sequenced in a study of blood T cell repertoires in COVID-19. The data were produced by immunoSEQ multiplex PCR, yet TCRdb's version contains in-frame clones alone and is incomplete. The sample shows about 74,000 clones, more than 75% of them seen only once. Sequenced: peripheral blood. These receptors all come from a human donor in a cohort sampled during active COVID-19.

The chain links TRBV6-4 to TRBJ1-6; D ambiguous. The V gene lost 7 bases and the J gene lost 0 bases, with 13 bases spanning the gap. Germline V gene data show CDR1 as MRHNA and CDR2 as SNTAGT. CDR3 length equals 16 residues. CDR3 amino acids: CASTTPESSYNSPLHF. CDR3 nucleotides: TGTGCCAGCACTACCCCCGAGAGCTCCTATAATTCACCCCTCCACTTT.

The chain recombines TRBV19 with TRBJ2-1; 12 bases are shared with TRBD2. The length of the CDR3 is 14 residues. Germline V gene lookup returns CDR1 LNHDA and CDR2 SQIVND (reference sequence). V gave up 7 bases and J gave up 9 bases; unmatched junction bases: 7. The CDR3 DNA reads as TGTGCCAGTAACCTAGCGGGAGGGCCGACTGAGCAGTTCTTC. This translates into CASNLAGGPTEQFF.

The CDR3 DNA reads TGTGCCAGCAGTGGTCCCCTAGCGGGAGGCTACAATGAGCAGTTCTTC. Its translation: CASSGPLAGGYNEQFF. This sequence joins TRBV6-1 and TRBJ2-1; 11 nucleotides line up with TRBD2. Per germline, CDR1 MNHNS and CDR2 SASEGT. Trimming cost V 4 bases and J 3 bases; bases outside gene matches: 5. The CDR3 contains 16 residues.

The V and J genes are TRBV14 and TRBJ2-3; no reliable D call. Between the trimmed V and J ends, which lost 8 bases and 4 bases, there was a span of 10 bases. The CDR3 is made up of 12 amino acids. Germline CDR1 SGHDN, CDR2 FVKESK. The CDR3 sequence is CASSLSPDTQYF. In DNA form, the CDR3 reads TGTGCCAGCTCTCTATCACCAGATACGCAGTATTTT.

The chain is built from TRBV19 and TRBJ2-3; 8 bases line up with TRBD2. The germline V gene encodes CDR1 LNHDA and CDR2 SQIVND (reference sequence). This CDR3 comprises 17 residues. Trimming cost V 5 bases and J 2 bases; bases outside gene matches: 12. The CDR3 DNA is TGTGCCAGTAGTCTGGCCAGGGCGGGACTAGACACAGATACGCAGTATTTT. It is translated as CASSLARAGLDTDTQYF.